These T cell receptor beta chains were read from a single sample in a study of blood T cell repertoires in COVID-19. Assay used: immunoSEQ multiplex PCR; TCRdb lists only in-frame clones, some missing. The sample contains 130,000 to 150,000 clones, 88% of which appear only once. Input material: peripheral blood. The receptors originated from a human donor in a cohort sampled during active COVID-19. The CDR3 runs from the conserved cysteine through the conserved F or W. Each record gives: J gene, V gene, CDR3 protein.

j_gene: TRBJ2-1
v_gene: TRBV5-1
CDR3aa: CASRLQGLYNEQFF

j_gene: TRBJ2-1
v_gene: TRBV13
CDR3aa: CASSGWMSGNEQFF

j_gene: TRBJ1-4
v_gene: TRBV15
CDR3aa: CATSRGTGWYEKLFF

j_gene: TRBJ2-1
v_gene: TRBV11-3
CDR3aa: CASSPVGRETFNEQFF

j_gene: TRBJ2-1
v_gene: TRBV29-1
CDR3aa: CSAVPGLAGAFGHREQFF

j_gene: TRBJ2-1
v_gene: TRBV5-5
CDR3aa: CASSSAGRYNEQFF

j_gene: TRBJ2-7
v_gene: TRBV6-5
CDR3aa: CASRGQGYNSYEQYF

j_gene: TRBJ2-3
v_gene: TRBV4-2
CDR3aa: CASSQGAGIADTQYF

j_gene: TRBJ1-2
v_gene: TRBV18
CDR3aa: CASPYPQEGQGVSRYGYTF

j_gene: TRBJ2-1
v_gene: TRBV5-1
CDR3aa: CASSIGTSGLNEQFF

j_gene: TRBJ2-1
v_gene: TRBV6-1
CDR3aa: CASSAYFGIYRDYNEQFF

j_gene: TRBJ2-3
v_gene: TRBV11-2
CDR3aa: CASSLGQGFRDTQYF

j_gene: TRBJ2-4
v_gene: TRBV7-9
CDR3aa: CASSFPGQGNIQYF

j_gene: TRBJ2-5
v_gene: TRBV19
CDR3aa: CASMASGGLQAQYF

j_gene: TRBJ1-2
v_gene: TRBV19
CDR3aa: CASSTSSRLYGYTF

j_gene: TRBJ2-3
v_gene: TRBV30
CDR3aa: CAWSRGVYTDTQYF

j_gene: TRBJ2-2
v_gene: TRBV30
CDR3aa: CAWSAGTGTGELFF

j_gene: TRBJ2-3
v_gene: TRBV4-2
CDR3aa: CASSRRETSTDTQYF

j_gene: TRBJ1-2
v_gene: TRBV4-3
CDR3aa: CASSGGTGRYGYTF

j_gene: TRBJ2-3
v_gene: TRBV7-3
CDR3aa: CASSWSGGTDTQYF

j_gene: TRBJ1-1
v_gene: TRBV18
CDR3aa: CASSPQGANTEAFF

j_gene: TRBJ1-6
v_gene: TRBV21-1
CDR3aa: CASSKARAVRRESPLHF

j_gene: TRBJ1-4
v_gene: TRBV11-2
CDR3aa: CASSRGANEKLFF

j_gene: TRBJ2-7
v_gene: TRBV6-5
CDR3aa: CASSNRGPGEQYF

j_gene: TRBJ2-7
v_gene: TRBV13
CDR3aa: CAGSLGELAGAFEQYF

j_gene: TRBJ2-3
v_gene: TRBV4-1
CDR3aa: CASSQDSGSQYF

j_gene: TRBJ2-5
v_gene: TRBV30
CDR3aa: CAWAGSGQGWETQYF

j_gene: TRBJ1-1
v_gene: TRBV21-1
CDR3aa: CASSQRYEGMNTEAFF

j_gene: TRBJ1-5
v_gene: TRBV12-3/TRBV12-4
CDR3aa: CASRSRGNQPQHF

j_gene: TRBJ2-7
v_gene: TRBV9
CDR3aa: CASSVDTTSVYEQYF

j_gene: TRBJ2-5
v_gene: TRBV5-4
CDR3aa: CASALYRGRETQYF

j_gene: TRBJ2-7
v_gene: TRBV19
CDR3aa: CASLSGQPLSYEQYF

j_gene: TRBJ2-1
v_gene: TRBV7-2
CDR3aa: CASSLGFGTHNEQFF

j_gene: TRBJ2-3
v_gene: TRBV11-3
CDR3aa: CASSLEARSPLATQYF

j_gene: TRBJ2-1
v_gene: TRBV7-6
CDR3aa: CASSSSGGENEQFF

j_gene: TRBJ2-7
v_gene: TRBV6-2/TRBV6-3
CDR3aa: CASSYDRTYEQYF

j_gene: TRBJ2-7
v_gene: TRBV7-2
CDR3aa: CASSPDRPTSYEQYF

j_gene: TRBJ2-2
v_gene: TRBV7-3
CDR3aa: CASSGGAGELFF

j_gene: TRBJ1-4
v_gene: TRBV6-5
CDR3aa: CASRTEDRGLEKLFF

j_gene: TRBJ2-4
v_gene: TRBV6-6
CDR3aa: CASRLAVAKNIQYF

j_gene: TRBJ2-2
v_gene: TRBV7-2
CDR3aa: CASSSDRGKGRELFF

j_gene: TRBJ2-7
v_gene: TRBV5-1
CDR3aa: CASSLGAGEGGLEQYF

j_gene: TRBJ2-7
v_gene: TRBV3-1/TRBV3-2
CDR3aa: CASSQGLALPLEQYF

j_gene: TRBJ1-2
v_gene: TRBV6-4
CDR3aa: CASSDAAGGAGYGYTF

j_gene: TRBJ1-1
v_gene: TRBV14
CDR3aa: CASSQVSGGKAFF